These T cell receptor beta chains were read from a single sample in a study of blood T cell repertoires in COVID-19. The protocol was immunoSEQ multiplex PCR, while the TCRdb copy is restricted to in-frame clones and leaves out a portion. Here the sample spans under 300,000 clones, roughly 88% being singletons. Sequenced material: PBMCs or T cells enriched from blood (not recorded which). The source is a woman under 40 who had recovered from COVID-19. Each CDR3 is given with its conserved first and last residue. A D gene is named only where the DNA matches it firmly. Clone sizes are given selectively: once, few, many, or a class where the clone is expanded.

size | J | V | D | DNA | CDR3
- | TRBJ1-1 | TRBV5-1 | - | TGCGCCAGCAGCTCCCGGGTAAAAAGATTGAACACTGAAGCTTTCTTT | CASSSRVKRLNTEAFF
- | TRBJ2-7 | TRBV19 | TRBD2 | TGTGCCAGTAGTAGAGGGACTAGCTATGCTACTGGGCAGTACTTC | CASSRGTSYATGQYF
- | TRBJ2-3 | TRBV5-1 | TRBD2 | TGCGCCAGCAGCTTGGACCCCCTAGCGGGCGGCACAGATACGCAGTATTTT | CASSLDPLAGGTDTQYF
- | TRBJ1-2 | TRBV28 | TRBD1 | TGTGCCAGCAGTTCCAACAGGGGCCCTGGCTACACCTTC | CASSSNRGPGYTF
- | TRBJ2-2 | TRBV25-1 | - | TGTGCCAGCACCAGGGTGGCCGGGGAGCTGTTTTTT | CASTRVAGELFF
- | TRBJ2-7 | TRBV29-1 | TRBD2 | TGCAGCGTTGAATATGGGGCGAGGGTGCGGGAGTACACCTACGAGCAGTACTTC | CSVEYGARVREYTYEQYF
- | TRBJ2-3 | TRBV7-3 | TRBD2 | TGTGCCAGCAGCTCCGACGGACTAGGCGGGCGTAGAGCGCAGTATTTT | CASSSDGLGGRRAQYF
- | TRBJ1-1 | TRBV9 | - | TGTGCCAGCAGCGGTAGCGTGAACACTGAAGCTTTCTTT | CASSGSVNTEAFF
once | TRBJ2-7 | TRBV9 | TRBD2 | TGTGCCAGCGGGGGTCCGGGACTAGCGACCTACGAGCAGTACTTC | CASGGPGLATYEQYF
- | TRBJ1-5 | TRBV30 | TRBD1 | TGTGCCTGGGGACAGGGCTTTAATCAGCCCCAGCATTTT | CAWGQGFNQPQHF
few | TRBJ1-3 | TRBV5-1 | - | TGCGCCAGCAGCCAGATTCCGGGACACTCCTCTGGAAACACCATATATTTT | CASSQIPGHSSGNTIYF
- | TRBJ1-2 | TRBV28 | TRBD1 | TGTGCCAGCAGGTCGGGACAGGGGGTAGGTGGCTACACCTTC | CASRSGQGVGGYTF
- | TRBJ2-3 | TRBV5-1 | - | TGCGCCAGCCGGGTGGCCAGCTACACAGATACGCAGTATTTT | CASRVASYTDTQYF
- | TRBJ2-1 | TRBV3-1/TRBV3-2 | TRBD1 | TGTGCCAGCAGCCAAGAGGCAGGGGGCTACGGTGAGCAGTTCTTC | CASSQEAGGYGEQFF
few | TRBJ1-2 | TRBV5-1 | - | TGCGCCAGCAGCTTGGTAGGGGGTGGCTACACCTTC | CASSLVGGGYTF
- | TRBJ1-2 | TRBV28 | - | TGTGCCAGCAGAACCCCGGTGGTAGCTAACTATGGCTACACCTTC | CASRTPVVANYGYTF
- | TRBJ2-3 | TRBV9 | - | TGTGCCAGCAGCGCACTCCTCACAGATACGCAGTATTTT | CASSALLTDTQYF
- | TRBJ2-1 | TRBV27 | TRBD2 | TGTGCCAGCAGCTCAACTAGCGGGAGGTTACAGTTCTTC | CASSSTSGRLQFF
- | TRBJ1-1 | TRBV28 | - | TGTGCCAGCGGACTAACGGCGATGAGGGTCGGCACTGAAGCTTTCTTT | CASGLTAMRVGTEAFF
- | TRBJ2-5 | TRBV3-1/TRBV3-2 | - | TGTGCCAGCAAGGATTGGGGGGGCAACGAAGAGACCCAGTACTTC | CASKDWGGNEETQYF
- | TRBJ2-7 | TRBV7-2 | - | TGTGCCAGCAGCTTAGCGAACCTGCCAGTTGGGGACGGGAGTTCTTACGAGCAGTACTTC | CASSLANLPVGDGSSYEQYF
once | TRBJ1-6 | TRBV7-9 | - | TGTGCCTGTACTAGCTCCTATAATTCACCCCTCCACTTT | CACTSSYNSPLHF
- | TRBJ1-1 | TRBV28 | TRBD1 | TGTGCCAGCAGTATTAAGAAATGGACAGGGAACACTGAAGCTTTCTTT | CASSIKKWTGNTEAFF
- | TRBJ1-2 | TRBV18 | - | TGTGCGACCTGGACAGACTATGGCTACACCTTC | CATWTDYGYTF
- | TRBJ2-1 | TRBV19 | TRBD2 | TGTGCCAGTAGTATAGTTGCGGCTAGCGGGAGGTATGAGCAGTTCTTC | CASSIVAASGRYEQFF
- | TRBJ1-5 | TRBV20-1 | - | TGCAGTGCTAGTCCAGGTCAGGTCGTTTTTCCCCAGCATTTT | CSASPGQVVFPQHF
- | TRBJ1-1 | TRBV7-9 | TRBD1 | TGTGCCAGCAGCTTGCCCACAGGGGGCTGGTCGAACACTGAAGCTTTCTTT | CASSLPTGGWSNTEAFF
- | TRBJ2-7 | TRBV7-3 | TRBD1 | TGTGCCAGCAGCCTTACCGGGACAGACCGTCTAATGTCCTACGAGCAGTACTTC | CASSLTGTDRLMSYEQYF
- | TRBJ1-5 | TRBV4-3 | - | TGCGCCAGCAGCCAGGAACCATCCAGGGTTAGCAATCAGCCCCAGCATTTT | CASSQEPSRVSNQPQHF
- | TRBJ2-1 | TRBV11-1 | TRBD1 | TGTGCCAGCAGTTCCCGGGACAGGGGGCGCCATGAGCAGTTCTTC | CASSSRDRGRHEQFF
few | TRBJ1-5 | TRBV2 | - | TGTGCCAGCAGTGGGGGAGGGCAGGGGTATCAGCCCCAGCATTTT | CASSGGGQGYQPQHF
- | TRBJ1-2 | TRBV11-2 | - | TGTGCCAGCAGCTTCGGTTATGGCTACACCTTC | CASSFGYGYTF